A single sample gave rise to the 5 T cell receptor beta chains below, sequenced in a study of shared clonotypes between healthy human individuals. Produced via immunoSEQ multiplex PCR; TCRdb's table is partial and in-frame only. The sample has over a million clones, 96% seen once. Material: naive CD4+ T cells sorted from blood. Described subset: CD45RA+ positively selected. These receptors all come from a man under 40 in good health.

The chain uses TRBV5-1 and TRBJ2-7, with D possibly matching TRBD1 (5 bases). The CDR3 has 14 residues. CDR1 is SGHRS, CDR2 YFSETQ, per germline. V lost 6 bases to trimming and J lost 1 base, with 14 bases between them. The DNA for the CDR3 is TGCGCCAGCACCAGAGAAGACAGTTCCTACGAGCAGTACTTC. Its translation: CASTREDSSYEQYF.

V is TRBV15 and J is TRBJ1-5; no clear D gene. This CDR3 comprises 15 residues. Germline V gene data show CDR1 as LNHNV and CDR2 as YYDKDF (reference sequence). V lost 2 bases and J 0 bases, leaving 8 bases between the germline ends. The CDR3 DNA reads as TGTGCCACCAGCAGACCAACAGCTAGCAATCAGCCCCAGCATTTT. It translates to CATSRPTASNQPQHF.

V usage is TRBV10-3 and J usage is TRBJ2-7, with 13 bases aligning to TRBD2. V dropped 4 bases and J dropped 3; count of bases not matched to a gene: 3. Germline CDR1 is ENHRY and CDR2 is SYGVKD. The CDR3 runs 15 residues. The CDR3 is CAISGGLAGFYEQYF. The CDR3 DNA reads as TGTGCCATCAGTGGGGGACTAGCGGGATTCTACGAGCAGTACTTC.

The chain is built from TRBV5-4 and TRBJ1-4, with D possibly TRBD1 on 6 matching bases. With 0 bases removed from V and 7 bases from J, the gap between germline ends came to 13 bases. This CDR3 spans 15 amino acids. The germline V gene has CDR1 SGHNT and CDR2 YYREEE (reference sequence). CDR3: CASSLARQGSEKLFF. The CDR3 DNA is TGTGCCAGCAGCTTGGCCAGGCAGGGGAGTGAAAAACTGTTTTTT.

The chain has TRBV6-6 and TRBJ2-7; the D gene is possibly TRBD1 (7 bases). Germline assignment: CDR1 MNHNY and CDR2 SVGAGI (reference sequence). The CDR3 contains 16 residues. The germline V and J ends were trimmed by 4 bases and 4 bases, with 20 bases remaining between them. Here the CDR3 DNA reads TGTGCCAGCAGTTTCCGGACAGGCCGGCGGGGATACGAGCAGTACTTC. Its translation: CASSFRTGRRGYEQYF.